This T cell receptor beta chain was captured in a study of tissue T cells after allogeneic stem cell transplantation. Sequenced by immunoSEQ multiplex PCR; TCRdb stores in-frame clones only, minus some. There are more than 350 clones in the sample; about 80% occur only once, and around 15% lies in the top ten. Notes on the study in general: In patients and mice, blood and spleen missed much of tissue repertoire.

The CDR3 length is 14 residues. V lost 7 bases to trimming and J lost 5 bases; unmatched junction nucleotides: 8. Germline CDR1 MNHEY, CDR2 SVGAGI. Concerning this clone itself: Its antigen is not known.

The receptor's source is a female patient aged 18 to 55 with steroid-refractory graft-versus-host disease after an allogeneic stem cell transplant. Some T cells may arise from the graft donor. The chain couples TRBV6-5 to TRBJ1-1; TRBD1 agrees at 9 bases. The sequencing used skin, collected at autopsy. CDR3 sequence: CASTPQGARTEAFF. CDR3 sequence (DNA): TGTGCCAGCACTCCACAGGGGGCGAGGACTGAAGCTTTCTTT.